This passage covers 3 T cell receptor beta chains from one sample sequenced in a study of blood T cells in healthy people across ages. Primers used in a second PCR of about 7 to 12 cycles were a sample-barcoded 5' primer and a J-beta primer mix. TCRdb redid the calling of the 5' RACE reads with MiXCR, one entry per CDR3 protein. This table has roughly 800,000 distinct CDR3 sequences, 58% appearing once. Source material: blood. These receptor sequences come from a man aged 25 to 40 in good health.

V and J are TRBV10-1 and TRBJ2-1; 12 positions match TRBD2. Losses at the gene ends were 2 bases for V and 4 bases for J; bases not matched to a gene: 3. The length of the CDR3 is 16 residues. Germline CDR1 and CDR2: WNHNN and SYGVQD (reference sequence). CDR3 residues: CASSERLAGDYNEQFF. Written as DNA, the CDR3 is TGCGCCAGCAGTGAGCGACTAGCGGGGGATTACAATGAGCAGTTCTTC.

The J gene is TRBJ1-5, the V gene TRBV27; D unresolved. Germline loops: CDR1 MNHEY, CDR2 SMNVEV (reference sequence). V dropped 8 bases and J dropped 9 bases, with 14 bases sitting between them. CDR3 length equals 12 residues. The CDR3 region is CASGFGAWPQHF. The CDR3 nucleotides read TGTGCCAGCGGGTTCGGCGCGTGGCCCCAGCATTTT.

The V call is TRBV7-2, the J call TRBJ1-3; no clear D gene. Deletions cut 3 bases from V and 2 bases from J, with 8 bases between. The germline V gene has CDR1 SGHTA and CDR2 FQGNSA. The CDR3 totals 14 residues. In nucleotides, the CDR3 is TGTGCCAGCAGCTTGGGTGGGGCTGGAAACACCATATATTTT. Translating it yields CASSLGGAGNTIYF.